This record concerns one T cell receptor beta chain sequence. This entry is derived from a study of technical replicates of blood from several donors. Sequencing was performed with immunoSEQ multiplex PCR; in TCRdb, only in-frame clones are kept and a portion is missing. The sample lists about 73,000 clones; 93% were seen once. The receptor's source is a human donor in good health. Sequencing used T cells isolated from PBMCs.

DNA for the CDR3: TGTGCCAGCAGCCTAAGAGGACAGGGTAACTCCGAGCAGTACTTC. Amino acid sequence: CASSLRGQGNSEQYF. This chain uses TRBV5-6 with TRBJ2-7; TRBD1 matches at 8 bases. The germline V gene encodes CDR1 SGHDT and CDR2 YYEEEE. The CDR3 runs 15 residues. V gave up 4 bases and J gave up 6 bases; unmatched junction bases: 12.